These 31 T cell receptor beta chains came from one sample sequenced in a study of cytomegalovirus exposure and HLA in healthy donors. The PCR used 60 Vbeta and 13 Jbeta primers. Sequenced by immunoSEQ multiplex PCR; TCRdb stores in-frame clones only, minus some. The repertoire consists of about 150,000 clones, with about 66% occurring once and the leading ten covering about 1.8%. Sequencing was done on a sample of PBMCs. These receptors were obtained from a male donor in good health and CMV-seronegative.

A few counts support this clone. As DNA, the CDR3 is TGCAGCTCTGGGCAGGGGGGAACTGAAGCTTTCTTT. This sequence encodes CSSGQGGTEAFF. The rearrangement joins TRBV29-1 to TRBJ1-1; 7 bases agree with TRBD1. The CDR3 loop spans 12 amino acids. Germline values: CDR1 SQVTM, CDR2 ANQGSEA. V shed 8 bases and J 5 bases; nucleotides not matched to a gene: 8.

The CDR3 protein is CASSRQGEPKQYF. The DNA for the CDR3 is TGTGCCAGCAGCAGACAGGGGGAACCGAAGCAGTACTTC. V and J are TRBV7-8 and TRBJ2-7; TRBD1 aligns across 9 bases. Germline V CDR1 and CDR2: SGHVS, FQNEAQ. There are 13 residues in the CDR3. The J segment lost 8 bases and the V segment lost 5 bases, leaving 7 bases of the junction unmatched.

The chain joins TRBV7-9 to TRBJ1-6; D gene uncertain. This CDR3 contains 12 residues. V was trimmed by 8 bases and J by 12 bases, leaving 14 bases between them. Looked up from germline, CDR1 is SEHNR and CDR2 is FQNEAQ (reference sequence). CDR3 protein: CASGSAREPLHF. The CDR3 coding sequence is TGTGCCAGCGGTTCGGCGCGGGAACCCCTCCACTTT.

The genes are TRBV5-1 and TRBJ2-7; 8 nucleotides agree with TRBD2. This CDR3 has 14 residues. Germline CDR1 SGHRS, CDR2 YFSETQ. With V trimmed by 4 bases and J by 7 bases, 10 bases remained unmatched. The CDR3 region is CASSQSGGMGEQYF. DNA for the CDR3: TGCGCCAGCAGCCAAAGCGGGGGAATGGGGGAGCAGTACTTC.

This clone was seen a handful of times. CDR3 nucleotide sequence: TGTGCCTGGAGTAGCAGGTCTGGAGGCTACACCTTC. Translation: CAWSSRSGGYTF. The V call is TRBV30, the J call TRBJ1-2; D gene unclear. Trimming stripped 2 bases from V and 8 bases from J, with 12 bases between. This CDR3 has 12 residues. Germline V CDR1 and CDR2: GTSNPN, SVGIG (reference sequence). The entire variable domain, with the rest obtained from reference TRBV30 and TRBJ1-2, is as follows: SQTIHQWPATLVQPVGSPLSLECTVEGTSNPNLYWYRQAAGRGLQLLFYSVGIGQISSEVPQNLSASRPQDRQFILSSKKLLLSDSGFYLCAWSSRSGGYTFGSGTRLTVV.

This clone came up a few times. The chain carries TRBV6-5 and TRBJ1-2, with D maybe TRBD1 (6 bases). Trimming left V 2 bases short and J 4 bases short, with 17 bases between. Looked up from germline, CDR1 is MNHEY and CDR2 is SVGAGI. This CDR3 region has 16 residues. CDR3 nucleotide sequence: TGTGCCAGCAGTTACCACAACCCCGGACAGTCCTATGGCTACACCTTC. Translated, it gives CASSYHNPGQSYGYTF.

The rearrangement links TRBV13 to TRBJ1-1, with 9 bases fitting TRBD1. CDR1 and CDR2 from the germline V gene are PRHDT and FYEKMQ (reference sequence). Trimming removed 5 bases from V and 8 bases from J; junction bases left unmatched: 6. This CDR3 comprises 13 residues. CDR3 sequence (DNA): TGTGCCAGCAGCCAGGGACAGGGCCCCGAAGCTTTCTTT. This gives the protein CASSQGQGPEAFF.

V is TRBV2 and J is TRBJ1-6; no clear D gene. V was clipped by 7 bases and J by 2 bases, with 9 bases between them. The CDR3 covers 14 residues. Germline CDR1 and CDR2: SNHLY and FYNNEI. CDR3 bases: TGTGCCAGCACCGGGGAAACCTATAATTCACCCCTCCACTTT. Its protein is CASTGETYNSPLHF.

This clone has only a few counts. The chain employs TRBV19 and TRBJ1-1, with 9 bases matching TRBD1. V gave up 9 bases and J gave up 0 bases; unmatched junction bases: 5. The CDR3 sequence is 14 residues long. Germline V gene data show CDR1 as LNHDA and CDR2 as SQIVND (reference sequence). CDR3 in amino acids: CASRQGGVNTEAFF. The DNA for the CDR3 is TGTGCCAGCAGACAGGGGGGTGTGAACACTGAAGCTTTCTTT. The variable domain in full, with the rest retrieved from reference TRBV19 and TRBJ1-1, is DGGITQSPKYLFRKEGQNVTLSCEQNLNHDAMYWYRQDPGQGLRLIYYSQIVNDFQKGDIAEGYSVSREKKESFPLTVTSAQKNPTAFYLCASRQGGVNTEAFFGQGTRLTVV.

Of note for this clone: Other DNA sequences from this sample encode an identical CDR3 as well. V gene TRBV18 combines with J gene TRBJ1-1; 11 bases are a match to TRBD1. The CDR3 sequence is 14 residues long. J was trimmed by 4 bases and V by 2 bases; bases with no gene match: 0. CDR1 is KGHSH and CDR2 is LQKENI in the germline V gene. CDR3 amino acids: CASSPGTGGTEAFF. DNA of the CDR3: TGTGCCAGCTCACCAGGGACAGGGGGCACTGAAGCTTTCTTT. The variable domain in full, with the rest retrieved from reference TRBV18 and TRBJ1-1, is NAGVMQNPRHLVRRRGQEARLRCSPMKGHSHVYWYRQLPEEGLKFMVYLQKENIIDESGMPKERFSAEFPKEGPSILRIQQVVRGDSAAYFCASSPGTGGTEAFFGQGTRLTVV.

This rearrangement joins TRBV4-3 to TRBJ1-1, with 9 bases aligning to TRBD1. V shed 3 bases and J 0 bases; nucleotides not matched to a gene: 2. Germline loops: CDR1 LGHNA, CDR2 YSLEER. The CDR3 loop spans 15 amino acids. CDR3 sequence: CASSHRTGVNTEAFF. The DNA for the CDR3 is TGCGCCAGCAGCCACCGGACAGGGGTGAACACTGAAGCTTTCTTT.

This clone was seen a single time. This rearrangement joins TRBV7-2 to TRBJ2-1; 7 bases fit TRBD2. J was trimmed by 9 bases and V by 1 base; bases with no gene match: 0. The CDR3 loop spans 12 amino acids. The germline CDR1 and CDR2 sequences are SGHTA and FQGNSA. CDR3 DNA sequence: TGTGCCAGCAGCTTAGGCGGGAGTGAGCAGTTCTTC. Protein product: CASSLGGSEQFF.

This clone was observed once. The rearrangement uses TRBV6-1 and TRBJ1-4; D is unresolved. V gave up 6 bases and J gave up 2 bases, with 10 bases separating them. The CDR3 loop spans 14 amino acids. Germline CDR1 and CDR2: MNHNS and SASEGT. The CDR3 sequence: CASRVRRTNEKLFF. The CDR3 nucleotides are TGTGCCAGCAGGGTTAGGAGGACTAATGAAAAACTGTTTTTT.

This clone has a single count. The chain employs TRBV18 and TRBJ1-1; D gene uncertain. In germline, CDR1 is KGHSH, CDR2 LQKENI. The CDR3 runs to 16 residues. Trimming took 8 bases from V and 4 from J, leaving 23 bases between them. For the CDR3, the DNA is TGTGCCAGCCACTTAACGGCCGCCTCTGAGGGCACTGAAGCTTTCTTT. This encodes CASHLTAASEGTEAFF.

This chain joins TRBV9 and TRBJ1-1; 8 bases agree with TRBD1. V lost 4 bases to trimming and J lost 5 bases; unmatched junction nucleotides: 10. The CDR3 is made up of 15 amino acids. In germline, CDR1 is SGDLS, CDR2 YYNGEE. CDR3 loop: CASSTITGGGTEAFF. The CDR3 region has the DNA TGTGCCAGCAGCACGATCACAGGGGGTGGGACTGAAGCTTTCTTT.

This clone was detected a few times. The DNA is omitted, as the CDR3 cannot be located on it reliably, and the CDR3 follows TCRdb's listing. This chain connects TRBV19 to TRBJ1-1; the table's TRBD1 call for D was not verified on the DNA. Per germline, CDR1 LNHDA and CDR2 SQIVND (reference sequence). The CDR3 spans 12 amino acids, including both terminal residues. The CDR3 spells CASSMVGSGTIF.

The DNA of the CDR3 is TGTGCCAGCAGCTTACGGCCCGTCAGGACAGATACGCAGTATTTT. This gives the protein CASSLRPVRTDTQYF. This sequence joins TRBV7-9 and TRBJ2-3; D is unclear. Trimming took 2 bases from V and 3 from J, leaving 12 bases between them. CDR3 size: 15 residues. In germline, CDR1 is SEHNR, CDR2 FQNEAQ (reference sequence).

CDR3 coding DNA: TGTGCCAGCAGCTTCGCCCCGGGACAGCGTTACGAGCAGTACTTC. Amino acids: CASSFAPGQRYEQYF. The rearrangement links TRBV11-2 to TRBJ2-7, with 7 bases that match TRBD1. The CDR3 consists of 15 residues. Germline loops: CDR1 SGHAT, CDR2 FQNNGV. J lost 4 bases, V lost 3 bases, and 9 bases had no gene match. Full variable domain (rest looked up from reference TRBV11-2 and TRBJ2-7): EAGVAQSPRYKIIEKRQSVAFWCNPISGHATLYWYQQILGQGPKLLIQFQNNGVVDDSQLPKDRFSAERLKGVDSTLKIQPAKLEDSAVYLCASSFAPGQRYEQYFGPGTRLTVT.

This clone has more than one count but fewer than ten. The CDR3 sequence is CASFSFGTDTQYF. The CDR3 bases are TGTGCCAGCTTTTCGTTCGGCACAGATACGCAGTATTTT. The J gene is TRBJ2-3, the V gene TRBV7-2; D is ambiguous. Germline values: CDR1 SGHTA, CDR2 FQGNSA. Trimming shortened V by 8 bases and J by 1 base, and 10 bases separated the two germline ends. CDR3 length equals 13 residues.

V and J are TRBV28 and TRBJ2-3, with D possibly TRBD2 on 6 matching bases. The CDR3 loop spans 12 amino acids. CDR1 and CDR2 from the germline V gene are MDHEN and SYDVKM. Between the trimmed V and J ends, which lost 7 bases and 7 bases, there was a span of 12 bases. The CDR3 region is CASTTGEYTQYF. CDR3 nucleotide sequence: TGTGCCAGCACCACGGGGGAATATACGCAGTATTTT.

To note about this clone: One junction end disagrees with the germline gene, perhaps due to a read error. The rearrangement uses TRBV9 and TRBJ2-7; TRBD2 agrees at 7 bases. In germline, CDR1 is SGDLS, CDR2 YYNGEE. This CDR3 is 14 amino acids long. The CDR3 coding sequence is TGTGCCAGCAGCCCTACCGGCGGGGGTAGCCCCCCGTGGTTC. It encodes CASSPTGGGSPPWF.

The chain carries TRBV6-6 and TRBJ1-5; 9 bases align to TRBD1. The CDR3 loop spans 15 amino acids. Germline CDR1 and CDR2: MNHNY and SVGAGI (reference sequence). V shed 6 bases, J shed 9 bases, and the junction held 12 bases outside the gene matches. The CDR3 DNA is TGTGCCAGCAGCGTAGGACAGGGGCTCCAGGGGCCCCAGCATTTT. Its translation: CASSVGQGLQGPQHF.

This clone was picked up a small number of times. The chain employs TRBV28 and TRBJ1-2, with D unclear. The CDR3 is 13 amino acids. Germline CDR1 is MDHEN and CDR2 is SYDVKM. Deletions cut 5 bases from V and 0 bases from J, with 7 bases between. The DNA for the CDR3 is TGTGCCAGCAGTCCTTCAGCTAACTATGGCTACACCTTC. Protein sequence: CASSPSANYGYTF.

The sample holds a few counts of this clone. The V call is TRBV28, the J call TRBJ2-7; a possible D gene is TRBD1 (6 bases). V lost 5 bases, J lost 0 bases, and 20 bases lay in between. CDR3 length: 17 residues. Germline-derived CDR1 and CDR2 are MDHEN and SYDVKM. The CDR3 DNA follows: TGTGCCAGCAGTACCACAGGGCTACCTTTCAACTCCTACGAGCAGTACTTC. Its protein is CASSTTGLPFNSYEQYF.

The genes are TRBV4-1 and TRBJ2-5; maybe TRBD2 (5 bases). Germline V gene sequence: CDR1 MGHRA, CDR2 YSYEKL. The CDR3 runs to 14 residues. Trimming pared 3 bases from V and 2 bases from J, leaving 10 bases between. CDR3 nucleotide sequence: TGCGCCAGCAGCCAGGACTGGTATCAAGAGACCCAGTACTTC. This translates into CASSQDWYQETQYF.

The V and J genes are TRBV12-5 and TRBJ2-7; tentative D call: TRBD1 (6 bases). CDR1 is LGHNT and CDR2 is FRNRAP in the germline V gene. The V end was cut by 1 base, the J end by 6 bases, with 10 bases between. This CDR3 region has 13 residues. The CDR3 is CASGLEQGGEQYF. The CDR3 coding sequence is TGTGCTAGTGGTTTGGAACAGGGCGGCGAGCAGTACTTC.

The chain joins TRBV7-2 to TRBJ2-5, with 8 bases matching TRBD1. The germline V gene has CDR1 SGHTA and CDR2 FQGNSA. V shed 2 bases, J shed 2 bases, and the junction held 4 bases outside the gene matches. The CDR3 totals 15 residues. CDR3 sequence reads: CASSLIGDRQETQYF. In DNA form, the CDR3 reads TGTGCCAGCAGCTTAATAGGGGACAGGCAAGAGACCCAGTACTTC.

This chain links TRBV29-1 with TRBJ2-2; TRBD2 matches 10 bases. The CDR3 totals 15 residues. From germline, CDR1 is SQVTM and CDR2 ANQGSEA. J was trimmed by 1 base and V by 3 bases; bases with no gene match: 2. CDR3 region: CSVDGTSENTGELFF. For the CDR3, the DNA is TGCAGCGTTGACGGGACTAGCGAGAACACCGGGGAGCTGTTTTTT.

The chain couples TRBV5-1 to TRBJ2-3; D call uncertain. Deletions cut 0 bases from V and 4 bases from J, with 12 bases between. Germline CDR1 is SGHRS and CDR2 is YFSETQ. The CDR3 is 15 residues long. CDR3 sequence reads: CASSLEARLADTQYF. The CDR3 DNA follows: TGCGCCAGCAGCTTGGAGGCCAGGTTGGCAGATACGCAGTATTTT.

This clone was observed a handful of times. Here the CDR3 DNA reads TGCGCCAGCAGCTTGGAAGTGACAACCTCCTACGAGCAGTACTTC. It encodes CASSLEVTTSYEQYF. The chain links TRBV5-1 to TRBJ2-5; D remains ambiguous. TRBJ2-7 explains the end of the DNA better; the J call may be wrong. CDR1 and CDR2 (germline): SGHRS, YFSETQ. CDR3 length: 15 amino acids.

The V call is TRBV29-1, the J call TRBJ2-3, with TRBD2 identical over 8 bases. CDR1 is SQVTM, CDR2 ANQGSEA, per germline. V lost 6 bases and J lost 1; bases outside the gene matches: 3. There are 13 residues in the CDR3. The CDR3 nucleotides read TGCAGCGTCCAAGCGGGGGGCACAGATACGCAGTATTTT. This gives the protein CSVQAGGTDTQYF.